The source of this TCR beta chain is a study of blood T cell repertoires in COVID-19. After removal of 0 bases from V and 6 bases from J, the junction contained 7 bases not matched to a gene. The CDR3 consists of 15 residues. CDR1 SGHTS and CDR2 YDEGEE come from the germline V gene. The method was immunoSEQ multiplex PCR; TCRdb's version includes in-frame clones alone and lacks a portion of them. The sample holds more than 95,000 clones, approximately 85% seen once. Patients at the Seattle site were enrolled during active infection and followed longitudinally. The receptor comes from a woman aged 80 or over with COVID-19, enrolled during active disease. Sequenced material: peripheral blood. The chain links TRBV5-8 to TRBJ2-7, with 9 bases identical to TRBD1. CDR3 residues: CASSLEGTGWREQYF. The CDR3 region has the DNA TGTGCCAGCAGCTTGGAAGGGACAGGGTGGCGCGAGCAGTACTTC.